A selection of T cell receptor beta chains follows, all from one sample in a study of blood T cell repertoires in COVID-19. The method was immunoSEQ multiplex PCR; TCRdb's version includes in-frame clones alone and lacks a portion of them. The sample consists of 150,000 to 200,000 clones, about 87% of them appearing once. The sequencing input was peripheral blood. These receptors all come from a man aged 18 to 35 with active or convalescent COVID-19. Both conserved end residues are part of each CDR3. Each record gives: CDR3 length, D gene, V gene, clone size, J gene, CDR3 protein, CDR3 DNA. A D gene is named only where the DNA matches it firmly. For some rows the clone size is stated as once, few or many, or as a class when expanded; others skip it.

>12|TRBD1|TRBV7-2|NA|TRBJ1-2
CASRTGGNGYTF
TGTGCCAGCAGGACAGGGGGCAATGGCTACACCTTC
>13|NA|TRBV25-1|NA|TRBJ2-3
CASSEAQGGTQYF
TGTGCCAGCAGTGAAGCCCAGGGAGGTACGCAGTATTTT
>17|NA|TRBV24-1|NA|TRBJ2-1
CATSDLADGQNYNEQFF
TGTGCCACCAGTGACCTTGCCGATGGACAAAATTACAATGAGCAGTTCTTC
>19|TRBD1|TRBV5-6|NA|TRBJ1-2
CASSSLKGQVVLANYGYTF
TGTGCCAGCAGCTCTTTAAAGGGACAGGTGGTTTTAGCTAACTATGGCTACACCTTC
>15|NA|TRBV3-1/TRBV3-2|NA|TRBJ1-1
CASSQDPSGNTEAFF
TGTGCCAGCAGCCAAGATCCGTCGGGGAACACTGAAGCTTTCTTT
>15|NA|TRBV3-1/TRBV3-2|NA|TRBJ2-4
CASSLGVLAKNIQYF
TGTGCCAGCAGCCTCGGGGTTTTGGCCAAAAACATTCAGTACTTC
>12|NA|TRBV29-1|NA|TRBJ2-3
CSVGLSTDTQYF
TGCAGCGTGGGCCTGTCCACAGATACGCAGTATTTT
>17|TRBD1|TRBV19|NA|TRBJ2-1
CASTIISGTGTYNEQFF
TGTGCCAGTACAATAATCTCCGGGACAGGGACCTACAATGAGCAGTTCTTC
>15|NA|TRBV7-2|few|TRBJ2-3
CASSLTLVLTDTQYF
TGTGCCAGCAGCTTAACTCTAGTCCTCACAGATACGCAGTATTTT
>20|NA|TRBV3-1/TRBV3-2|NA|TRBJ2-2
CASSPHPNGSGTKNTGELFF
TGTGCCAGCAGCCCGCACCCCAATGGATCAGGAACCAAGAACACCGGGGAGCTGTTTTTT
>13|NA|TRBV2|once|TRBJ2-4
CASSDLETYLQYF
TGTGCCAGCAGTGATCTTGAGACATATCTTCAGTACTTC
>15|NA|TRBV25-1|NA|TRBJ1-2
CASSEGSPLYYGYTF
TGTGCCAGCAGTGAAGGTAGCCCCCTATACTATGGCTACACCTTC
>13|NA|TRBV30|NA|TRBJ1-2
CAWSGTEYGGYTF
TGTGCCTGGAGTGGGACAGAATATGGTGGCTACACCTTC
>19|TRBD2|TRBV4-2|NA|TRBJ2-2
CASSQETSGGSTSTGELFF
TGTGCCAGCAGCCAAGAAACTAGCGGGGGTAGTACCTCCACCGGGGAGCTGTTTTTT
>15|NA|TRBV18|NA|TRBJ2-3
CASSLFSGGTDTQYF
TGTGCCAGCTCACTTTTTAGCGGAGGCACAGATACGCAGTATTTT
>13|TRBD1|TRBV12-3/TRBV12-4|NA|TRBJ1-5
CASNKQGDQPQHF
TGTGCCAGCAATAAACAGGGGGATCAGCCCCAGCATTTT
>14|NA|TRBV7-2|once|TRBJ2-7
CASSLDPGSYEQYF
TGTGCCAGCAGCTTAGATCCGGGTTCCTACGAGCAGTACTTC
>17|TRBD2|TRBV4-2|NA|TRBJ2-5
CASSQTGLAGDGETQYF
TGTGCCAGCAGCCAAACGGGACTAGCGGGAGATGGAGAGACCCAGTACTTC
>14|NA|TRBV29-1|few|TRBJ2-1
CSVEDPGEGNEQFF
TGCAGCGTTGAAGATCCAGGGGAGGGTAATGAGCAGTTCTTC
>16|NA|TRBV4-2|NA|TRBJ2-1
CASSQVGLGGLNEQFF
TGTGCCAGCAGCCAAGTTGGACTAGGGGGTCTGAATGAGCAGTTCTTC
>14|NA|TRBV24-1|NA|TRBJ2-1
CATRGGTLYNEQFF
TGTGCCACCAGGGGGGGGACATTGTACAATGAGCAGTTCTTC
>16|NA|TRBV10-3|few|TRBJ1-1
CAISGLIGTTRDEAFF
TGTGCCATCAGTGGGCTTATCGGGACAACAAGAGATGAAGCTTTCTTT
>19|TRBD2|TRBV19|NA|TRBJ2-1
CASIPGKSKVAGGPFEQFF
TGTGCCAGTATACCTGGGAAATCAAAAGTAGCGGGAGGGCCGTTTGAGCAGTTCTTC
>14|NA|TRBV5-4|NA|TRBJ1-2
CASTRTHRNYGYTF
TGTGCCAGCACCCGGACACACAGAAACTATGGCTACACCTTC
>16|NA|TRBV5-1|NA|TRBJ2-1
CASSLGVGLGRNEQFF
TGCGCCAGCAGCTTGGGAGTCGGACTGGGCAGGAATGAGCAGTTCTTC
>14|TRBD2|TRBV5-8|NA|TRBJ2-5
CASSLGSGKETQYF
TGTGCCAGCAGCTTGGGAAGCGGGAAAGAGACCCAGTACTTC
>10|NA|TRBV20-1|NA|TRBJ1-5
CSVPNQPQHF
TGCAGTGTTCCGAATCAGCCCCAGCATTTT
>14|TRBD1|TRBV30|NA|TRBJ2-7
CAWSAGTGTYEQYF
TGTGCCTGGAGTGCCGGGACAGGGACCTACGAGCAGTACTTC
>17|TRBD2|TRBV7-2|NA|TRBJ2-1
CASSQQPGGGAYNEQFF
TGTGCCAGCAGCCAGCAGCCGGGCGGGGGGGCCTACAATGAGCAGTTCTTC
>15|NA|TRBV2|NA|TRBJ2-3
CASSDGRTEANTQYF
TGTGCCAGCAGTGATGGTCGTACGGAGGCGAATACGCAGTATTTT
>14|NA|TRBV19|NA|TRBJ1-5
CASTISGASMAQHF
TGTGCCAGTACCATCTCTGGGGCATCGATGGCCCAGCATTTT
>16|NA|TRBV5-1|NA|TRBJ1-6
CASSAGTLGLNSPLHF
TGCGCCAGCAGCGCCGGGACATTGGGCCTTAATTCACCCCTCCACTTT
>18|TRBD1|TRBV11-2|NA|TRBJ1-6
CASSPGDRTSSYNSPLHF
TGTGCCAGCAGCCCGGGGGACAGGACGAGCTCCTATAATTCACCCCTCCACTTT
>15|TRBD2|TRBV27|NA|TRBJ2-1
CASSLGGGVVDEQFF
TGTGCCAGCAGTTTGGGTGGGGGGGTAGTTGATGAGCAGTTCTTC
>13|TRBD1|TRBV19|NA|TRBJ1-5
CASSGTGNQPQHF
TGTGCCAGTAGTGGGACAGGGAATCAGCCCCAGCATTTT
>14|TRBD1|TRBV2|NA|TRBJ2-3
CANSGTGILGERYF
TGTGCCAACTCCGGGACAGGGATATTAGGCGAGCGGTATTTT
>13|NA|TRBV11-2|NA|TRBJ1-2
CASSLGIGGSYTF
TGTGCCAGCAGCTTAGGAATAGGAGGGAGCTACACCTTC
>13|NA|TRBV5-1|NA|TRBJ1-1
CASAVQPGVEAFF
TGCGCCAGCGCAGTCCAGCCGGGGGTTGAAGCTTTCTTT
>15|NA|TRBV28|NA|TRBJ1-3
CASSLSLGSGNTIYF
TGTGCCAGCAGTTTATCCCTAGGATCTGGAAACACCATATATTTT
>18|TRBD2|TRBV19|NA|TRBJ2-3
CASSLKQGAGTSGDTQYF
TGTGCCAGTAGTCTTAAACAGGGGGCCGGGACTAGCGGGGATACGCAGTATTTT
>10|NA|TRBV12-3/TRBV12-4|NA|TRBJ2-7
CASLGGGISF
TGTGCCAGCCTAGGGGGAGGGATTTCCTTC
>13|NA|TRBV6-5|NA|TRBJ1-1
CASQIGDSTEAFF
TGTGCCAGTCAGATTGGGGACTCAACTGAAGCTTTCTTT